Presented here are 31 T cell receptor beta chains from one specimen sequenced in a study of blood T cell repertoires in COVID-19. The table came from immunoSEQ multiplex PCR; TCRdb's copy has only in-frame clones and leaves some out. The sample includes 110,000 to 150,000 clones, around 80% of them seen just once. Sequenced: peripheral blood. These TCRs come from a woman aged 45-65 years with acute or convalescent COVID-19.

The chain links TRBV6-1 to TRBJ1-5; 7 bases fit TRBD1. Trimming took 3 bases from V and 2 from J; bases not matched to a gene: 4. Germline V CDR1 and CDR2: MNHNS, SASEGT. The CDR3 covers 15 residues. The CDR3 loop is CASSETGIGNQPQHF. The CDR3 DNA reads TGTGCCAGCAGTGAGACAGGGATTGGCAATCAGCCCCAGCATTTT.

The genes are TRBV6-6 and TRBJ2-6; no clear D gene. CDR3 length: 15 residues. V lost 2 bases, J lost 2 bases, and 7 bases lay in between. Germline loops: CDR1 MNHNY, CDR2 SVGAGI (reference sequence). The CDR3 spells CASSYAAPGANVLTF. The CDR3 DNA follows: TGTGCCAGCAGTTACGCAGCGCCTGGGGCCAACGTCCTGACTTTC.

V and J are TRBV4-2 and TRBJ1-1, with 7 bases that match TRBD1. The CDR3 has 16 amino acids. Germline-derived CDR1 and CDR2 are LGHNA and YNFKEQ. V lost 0 bases to trimming and J lost 1 base; unmatched junction nucleotides: 5. DNA for the CDR3: TGTGCCAGCAGCCAAGATAAGGACAGGAGGAACACTGAAGCTTTCTTT. The encoded protein is CASSQDKDRRNTEAFF.

This chain links TRBV7-3 with TRBJ1-1, with D maybe TRBD1 (6 bases). Germline CDR1 reads SGHTA; CDR2 reads FQGTGA. This CDR3 has 13 amino acids. Trimming stripped 3 bases from V and 8 bases from J, with 13 bases between. The CDR3, as DNA: TGTGCCAGCAGCTTTCAGGGGCTGGGGGAAGCTTTCTTT. Its protein product is CASSFQGLGEAFF.

The chain is built from TRBV7-3 and TRBJ2-3; 9 bases line up with TRBD2. Looked up from germline, CDR1 is SGHTA and CDR2 is FQGTGA. Unmatched junction bases numbered 4, after V lost 2 bases and J lost 4 bases. The CDR3 is 15 residues long. The CDR3 loop reads CASSLGSGGPDTQYF. CDR3 in DNA: TGTGCCAGCAGCTTAGGGAGCGGGGGGCCAGATACGCAGTATTTT.

V usage is TRBV6-5 and J usage is TRBJ1-2; perhaps TRBD1 as D (5 bases). CDR3 length: 13 residues. CDR1 is MNHEY and CDR2 is SVGAGI in the germline V gene. Between the trimmed V and J ends, which lost 5 bases and 4 bases, there was a span of 11 bases. CDR3 amino acids: CASSKQELYGYTF. CDR3 DNA sequence: TGTGCCAGCAGTAAACAGGAGCTCTATGGCTACACCTTC.

The chain employs TRBV4-3 and TRBJ1-1; 8 bases are shared with TRBD1. Looked up from germline, CDR1 is LGHNA and CDR2 is YSLEER. The V and J ends lost 1 base and 3 bases, in that order; junction bases with no gene match: 4. This CDR3 is built from 15 residues. The CDR3: CASSQAGGKDTEAFF. For the CDR3, the DNA is TGCGCCAGCAGCCAAGCAGGGGGCAAGGACACTGAAGCTTTCTTT.

This chain links TRBV5-4 with TRBJ2-2, with D unresolved. Trimming stripped 2 bases from V and 4 bases from J, with 9 bases between. Germline loops: CDR1 SGHNT, CDR2 YYREEE (reference sequence). This CDR3 contains 14 residues. The CDR3 loop reads CASSFAVATGELFF. In nucleotides, the CDR3 is TGTGCCAGCAGCTTTGCGGTCGCCACCGGGGAGCTGTTTTTT.

This chain connects TRBV29-1 to TRBJ1-1; 7 bases fit TRBD1. The CDR3 runs 14 residues. Germline-derived CDR1 and CDR2 are SQVTM and ANQGSEA. Trimming at V came to 5 bases and at J to 4 bases, leaving 10 bases not matched to a gene. CDR3 residues: CSVRQGAVGTEAFF. CDR3 in DNA: TGCAGCGTTAGACAGGGCGCCGTGGGCACTGAAGCTTTCTTT.

V and J are TRBV12-5 and TRBJ1-1; weak D call: TRBD1 (6 bases). There are 16 residues in the CDR3. Trimming pared 1 base from V and 9 bases from J, leaving 21 bases between. Germline V lookup: CDR1 LGHNT, CDR2 FRNRAP. Written as DNA, the CDR3 is TGTGCTAGTGGTTTGGATCAGGGGTACATTGGGATTAAAGCTTTCTTT. It specifies CASGLDQGYIGIKAFF.

Details on this clone: This may be a read error, as it is one base from a much larger clone. This chain links TRBV11-2 with TRBJ1-5; 7 bases line up with TRBD1. V lost 5 bases and J lost 5; bases outside the gene matches: 3. Per germline, CDR1 SGHAT and CDR2 FQNNGV. The CDR3 runs 13 residues. CDR3: CASSPDRDQPQHF. As DNA, the CDR3 is TGTGCCAGCAGCCCAGACAGGGATCAGCCCCAGCATTTT.

This clone came up a few times. The DNA for the CDR3 is TGTGCCAGCAGTTTATCGGTTTACAGGGTACAAGAGACCCAGTACTTC. Protein product: CASSLSVYRVQETQYF. The gene calls are TRBV28 and TRBJ2-5, with D perhaps matching TRBD1 (6 bases). The CDR3 extends over 16 amino acids. Germline V gene data show CDR1 as MDHEN and CDR2 as SYDVKM. Trimming removed 1 base at V and 2 bases at J, with 14 bases between.

V gene TRBV5-5 combines with J gene TRBJ2-5, with a weak D call TRBD1 (6 bases). CDR1 is SGHKS, CDR2 YYEKEE, per germline (reference sequence). V lost 5 bases to trimming and J lost 5 bases, with 16 bases between them. The CDR3 consists of 14 residues. The CDR3 region has the DNA TGTGCCAGCAGATCTGGGGGCGTGAGTGAGACCCAGTACTTC. Amino acid sequence: CASRSGGVSETQYF.

The table lists this clone with a few counts. V gene TRBV6-2 or TRBV6-3 combines with J gene TRBJ2-1; perhaps TRBD1 as D (6 bases). The CDR3 has 12 amino acids. The germline V and J ends were trimmed by 6 bases and 9 bases, with 12 bases remaining between them. Germline values: CDR1 MNHEY, CDR2 SVGEGT. The CDR3 DNA follows: TGTGCCAGCAGCCCCGGGACACTTGAGCAGTTCTTC. It encodes CASSPGTLEQFF.

The V gene is TRBV19, the J gene TRBJ2-2, with 7 positions matching TRBD1. CDR3 length: 15 residues. V shed 7 bases, J shed 1 base, and the junction held 6 bases outside the gene matches. Germline loops: CDR1 LNHDA, CDR2 SQIVND (reference sequence). The CDR3 bases are TGTGCCAGTACTCCGGGACAGAGGAACACCGGGGAGCTGTTTTTT. As protein: CASTPGQRNTGELFF.

The rearrangement uses TRBV29-1 and TRBJ1-1, with D uncertain. Trimming removed 0 bases at V and 8 bases at J, with 16 bases between. This CDR3 spans 14 amino acids. Germline loops: CDR1 SQVTM, CDR2 ANQGSEA. The CDR3 coding sequence is TGCAGCGTTGAAGAGGGAGGGTTTTCCACCGAAGCTTTCTTT. Translating it yields CSVEEGGFSTEAFF.

V and J are TRBV19 and TRBJ1-5; tentatively, D is TRBD1 (6 bases). The CDR3 is 14 amino acids. Germline V lookup: CDR1 LNHDA, CDR2 SQIVND (reference sequence). Trimming stripped 6 bases from V and 10 bases from J, with 19 bases between. The CDR3 loop is CASRPQGNHSPQHF. In DNA, the CDR3 is TGTGCCAGTAGGCCACAGGGCAATCATAGTCCCCAGCATTTT. The entire variable domain, with the rest obtained from reference TRBV19 and TRBJ1-5, is as follows: DGGITQSPKYLFRKEGQNVTLSCEQNLNHDAMYWYRQDPGQGLRLIYYSQIVNDFQKGDIAEGYSVSREKKESFPLTVTSAQKNPTAFYLCASRPQGNHSPQHFGDGTRLSIL.

CDR3 in amino acids: CASIKGAAQYF. The CDR3 DNA reads as TGTGCCAGCATCAAGGGAGCCGCGCAGTACTTC. The chain links TRBV2 to TRBJ2-7; the D gene is possibly TRBD2 (5 bases). Trimming shortened V by 7 bases and J by 9 bases, and 13 bases separated the two germline ends. Germline CDR1 is SNHLY and CDR2 is FYNNEI. The CDR3 covers 11 residues.

This clone was found once. The chain combines TRBV7-3 with TRBJ2-5, with 9 positions matching TRBD2. Germline CDR1 is SGHTA and CDR2 is FQGTGA. The CDR3 has 15 amino acids. V lost 4 bases and J lost 5; bases outside the gene matches: 8. Written as DNA, the CDR3 is TGTGCCAGCAGCTCAGCGGGGGGCAGGTGGGAGACCCAGTACTTC. It codes for CASSSAGGRWETQYF.

The chain has TRBV7-2 and TRBJ1-1, with no clear D. The CDR3 runs 18 residues. V was pared by 3 bases and J by 0 bases, with 20 bases between. The V gene's germline CDR1 is SGHTA and CDR2 FQGNSA. The CDR3 loop is CASSFSTHGPSLNTEAFF. CDR3 DNA sequence: TGTGCCAGCAGCTTCTCCACACATGGGCCTTCGTTGAACACTGAAGCTTTCTTT.

V usage is TRBV6-4 and J usage is TRBJ1-1; the D is unclear. This CDR3 is 13 amino acids long. Germline V gene lookup returns CDR1 MRHNA and CDR2 SNTAGT. V gave up 7 bases and J gave up 0 bases, with 9 bases separating them. For the CDR3, the DNA is TGTGCCAGCATAAGCCTGATGAACACTGAAGCTTTCTTT. Protein: CASISLMNTEAFF.

V usage is TRBV6-1 and J usage is TRBJ1-1, with D unclear. Trimming pared 3 bases from V and 2 bases from J, leaving 7 bases between. Germline CDR1 and CDR2: MNHNS and SASEGT. The CDR3 contains 13 residues. The CDR3 sequence: CASSELGNTEAFF. The CDR3, as DNA: TGTGCCAGCAGTGAGTTGGGCAACACTGAAGCTTTCTTT.

The V call is TRBV7-2, the J call TRBJ1-4, with D unresolved. V was cut by 2 bases and J by 5 bases, with 6 bases left in between. The CDR3 sequence is 13 residues long. Germline CDR1 reads SGHTA; CDR2 reads FQGNSA. The CDR3 loop reads CASSLNLNEKLFF. In DNA, the CDR3 is TGTGCCAGCAGCTTAAATCTAAATGAAAAACTGTTTTTT.

The chain has TRBV5-1 and TRBJ1-1; TRBD1 matches 8 bases. There are 14 residues in the CDR3. V trimming: 4 bases; J trimming: 2 bases; junction bases outside the gene matches: 4. Germline V CDR1 and CDR2: SGHRS, YFSETQ. The CDR3 nucleotides are TGCGCCAGCAGCAGAGACAGGGGAAACACTGAAGCTTTCTTT. Its translation is CASSRDRGNTEAFF. Full variable domain (missing parts from reference TRBV5-1 and TRBJ1-1): KAGVTQTPRYLIKTRGQQVTLSCSPISGHRSVSWYQQTPGQGLQFLFEYFSETQRNKGNFPGRFSGRQFSNSRSEMNVSTLELGDSALYLCASSRDRGNTEAFFGQGTRLTVV.

V and J are TRBV23-1 and TRBJ1-2; 9 bases agree with TRBD1. TRBV23-1 carries the ORF label, with uncertain function. The CDR3 contains 15 residues. After removal of 2 bases from V and 4 bases from J, the junction contained 5 bases not matched to a gene. This chain's CDR3 is CASSQPGQGTYGYTF. CDR3 nucleotide sequence: TGCGCCAGCAGTCAACCCGGACAGGGGACCTATGGCTACACCTTC.

The CDR3 reads CASSHRQGRTYNSPLHF. CDR3 nucleotide sequence: TGTGCCAGCAGCCACCGACAGGGAAGGACCTATAATTCACCCCTCCACTTT. The V and J genes are TRBV9 and TRBJ1-6; 7 positions agree with TRBD1. The CDR3 totals 17 residues. Germline-derived CDR1 and CDR2 are SGDLS and YYNGEE. Losses at the gene ends were 4 bases for V and 2 bases for J; bases not matched to a gene: 9.

The rearrangement uses TRBV5-6 and TRBJ1-5, with D unresolved. Per germline, CDR1 SGHDT and CDR2 YYEEEE. Trimming removed 3 bases at V and 3 bases at J, with 10 bases between. The CDR3 runs to 14 residues. The CDR3 nucleotides are TGTGCCAGCAGCTACGCCAGGATCAATCAGCCCCAGCATTTT. Its protein is CASSYARINQPQHF.

This chain links TRBV19 with TRBJ2-7; 11 bases agree with TRBD2. J gave up 4 bases and V 3 bases, and 8 bases lay outside the gene matches. The CDR3 sequence is 16 residues long. Germline V lookup: CDR1 LNHDA, CDR2 SQIVND (reference sequence). This CDR3 is CASSIKASGGPYEQYF. Written as DNA, the CDR3 is TGTGCCAGTAGTATTAAGGCTAGCGGGGGGCCATACGAGCAGTACTTC.

CDR3 sequence reads: CASSLAGTAIDQPQHF. CDR3 bases: TGTGCCAGCAGCTTAGCAGGGACAGCTATCGATCAGCCCCAGCATTTT. V is TRBV7-2 and J is TRBJ1-5; 7 nucleotides line up with TRBD1. Germline assignment: CDR1 SGHTA and CDR2 FQGNSA. The length of the CDR3 is 16 residues. V lost 0 bases and J lost 5; bases outside the gene matches: 7.

This chain joins TRBV4-3 and TRBJ2-7; 7 positions agree with TRBD1. The CDR3 is 14 amino acids. Germline loops: CDR1 LGHNA, CDR2 YSLEER. The ends lost 4 bases at V and 4 bases at J; junction bases unmatched: 7. The CDR3 region has the DNA TGCGCCAGCAGCCCCCGGGACAGTGGGTACGAGCAGTACTTC. Protein product: CASSPRDSGYEQYF.

CDR3 loop: CASSQEDRVTNEKLFF. CDR3 in DNA: TGCGCCAGCAGCCAAGAGGACAGGGTAACTAATGAAAAACTGTTTTTT. This sequence joins TRBV4-1 and TRBJ1-4, with 8 nucleotides matching TRBD1. Germline V gene data show CDR1 as MGHRA and CDR2 as YSYEKL. The CDR3 runs 16 residues. Trimming cost V 0 bases and J 1 base; bases outside gene matches: 1.